The clone carrying this TCR beta chain has just one count. Produced via immunoSEQ multiplex PCR; TCRdb's table is partial and in-frame only. This table has about 230,000 clones, around 86% appearing once. This entry is derived from a study of blood T cell repertoires in COVID-19. V lost 4 bases, J lost 0 bases, and 7 bases stayed unmatched. CDR1 and CDR2 (germline): MNHEY, SVGAGI. The CDR3 totals 16 residues. This chain joins TRBV6-5 and TRBJ2-3; 7 nucleotides agree with TRBD1. Sequencing input: peripheral blood. The TCR originated in a man aged 50-59 years with COVID-19, enrolled during active disease. Here the CDR3 reads CASSSRDSDSTDTQYF. In DNA form, the CDR3 reads TGTGCCAGCAGTTCCCGGGACAGCGATAGCACAGATACGCAGTATTTT.